This TCR beta chain was sequenced during a study of cytomegalovirus exposure and HLA in healthy donors. Study outcomes and limitations: In a later analysis, at a false discovery rate of 0.05, approximately 16,000 TCR beta sequences were associated with HLA alleles.

Germline V gene sequence: CDR1 GTSNPN, CDR2 SVGIG (reference sequence). Trimming removed 1 base from V and 4 bases from J; junction bases left unmatched: 2. CDR3 length equals 15 residues. 60 Vbeta and 13 Jbeta primers were used in PCR. This table comes from immunoSEQ multiplex PCR, and its TCRdb copy is limited to in-frame clones, with some not included. This sample has under 130,000 clones, with approximately 80% found just once. Details on this clone: Its specificity is unknown.

This sequence joins TRBV30 and TRBJ2-2; 11 bases match TRBD2. The specimen was PBMCs. This TCR derives from a female donor in good health and CMV-seropositive. The CDR3 DNA reads TGTGCCTGGAGTGGACTAGCGGGGCGCACCGGGGAGCTGTTTTTT. Translation: CAWSGLAGRTGELFF.